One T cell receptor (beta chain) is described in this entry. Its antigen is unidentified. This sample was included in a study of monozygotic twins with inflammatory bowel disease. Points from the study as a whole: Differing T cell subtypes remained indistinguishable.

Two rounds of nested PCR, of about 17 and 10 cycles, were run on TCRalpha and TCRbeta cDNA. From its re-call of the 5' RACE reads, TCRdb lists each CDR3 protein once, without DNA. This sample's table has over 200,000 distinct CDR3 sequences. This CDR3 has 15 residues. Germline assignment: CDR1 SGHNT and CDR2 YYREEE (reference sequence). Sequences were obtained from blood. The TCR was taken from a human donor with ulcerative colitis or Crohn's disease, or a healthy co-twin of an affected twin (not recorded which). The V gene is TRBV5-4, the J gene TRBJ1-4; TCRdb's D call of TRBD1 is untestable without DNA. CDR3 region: CASSSNGGSTEKLFF.